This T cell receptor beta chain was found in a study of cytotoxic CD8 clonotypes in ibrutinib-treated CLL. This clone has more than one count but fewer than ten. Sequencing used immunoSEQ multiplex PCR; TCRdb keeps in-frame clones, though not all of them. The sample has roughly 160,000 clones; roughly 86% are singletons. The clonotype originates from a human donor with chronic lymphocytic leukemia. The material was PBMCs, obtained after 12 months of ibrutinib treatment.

CDR3: CASETSLSSYEQYF. Here the CDR3 DNA reads TGTGCCAGCGAGACTAGTCTATCCTCCTACGAGCAGTACTTC. The chain employs TRBV6-5 and TRBJ2-7, with D perhaps TRBD2 (6 bases). Trimming cost V 8 bases and J 0 bases, with 14 bases left between them. Germline assignment: CDR1 MNHEY and CDR2 SVGAGI. This CDR3 region has 14 residues.